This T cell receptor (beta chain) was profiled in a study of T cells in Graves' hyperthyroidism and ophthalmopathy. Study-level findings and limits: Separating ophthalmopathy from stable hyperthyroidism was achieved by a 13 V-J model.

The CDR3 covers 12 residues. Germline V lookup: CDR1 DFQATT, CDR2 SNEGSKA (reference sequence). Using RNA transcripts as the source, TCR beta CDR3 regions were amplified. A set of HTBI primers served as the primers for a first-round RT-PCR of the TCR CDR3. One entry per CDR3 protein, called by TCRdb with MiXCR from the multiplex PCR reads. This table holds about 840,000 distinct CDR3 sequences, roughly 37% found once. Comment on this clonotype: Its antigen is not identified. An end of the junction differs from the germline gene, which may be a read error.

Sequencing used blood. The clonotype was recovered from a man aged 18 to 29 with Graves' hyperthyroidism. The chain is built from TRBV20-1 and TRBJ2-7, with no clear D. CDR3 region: CSGRESSYGQYF. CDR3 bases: TGCAGTGGGCGCGAATCCTCCTACGGGCAGTACTTC.